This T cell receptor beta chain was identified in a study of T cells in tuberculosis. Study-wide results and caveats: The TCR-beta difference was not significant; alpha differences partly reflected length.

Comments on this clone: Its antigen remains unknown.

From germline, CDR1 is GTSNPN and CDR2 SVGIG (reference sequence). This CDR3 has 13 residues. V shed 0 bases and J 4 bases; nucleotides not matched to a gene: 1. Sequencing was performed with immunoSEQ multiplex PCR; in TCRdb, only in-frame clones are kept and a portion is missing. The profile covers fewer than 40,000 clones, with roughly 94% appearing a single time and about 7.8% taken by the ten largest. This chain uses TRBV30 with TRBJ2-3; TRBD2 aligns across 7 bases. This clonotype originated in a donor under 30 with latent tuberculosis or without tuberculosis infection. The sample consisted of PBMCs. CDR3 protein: CAWSVREADTQYF. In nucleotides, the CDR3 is TGTGCCTGGAGTGTACGGGAGGCAGATACGCAGTATTTT.